This TCR beta chain came from a study of T-cell reconstitution after alpha-beta-depleted transplantation in children. V was pared by 0 bases and J by 1 base, with 22 bases of the junction left unmatched. Germline CDR1 SQVTM, CDR2 ANQGSEA. CDR3 length: 22 amino acids. The TCRbeta library was prepared with unique molecular identifiers. Via MiXCR, TCRdb re-called the PCR reads, giving one row per CDR3 protein. The profile covers around 600,000 distinct CDR3 sequences, with roughly 15% appearing a single time and about 1.1% taken by the ten largest. This clonotype was counted many times. V gene TRBV29-1 combines with J gene TRBJ2-3; the match to TRBD2 covers 10 bases. This material consisted of PBMCs from the stem cell graft donor, taken from the stem cell graft. The TCR sequence derives from a human donor who donated a stem cell graft to a child with acute myeloid leukemia. CDR3 sequence reads: CSVEDLDRTSGDTSLRTDTQYF. CDR3 in DNA: TGCAGCGTTGAAGATCTCGACAGGACTAGCGGAGATACGAGTTTACGCACAGATACGCAGTATTTT.